The clone carrying this T cell receptor beta chain was found once. These data originate in a study of blood T cell repertoires in COVID-19. About the study: Sites across the United States, Italy and Spain contributed samples from acute and convalescent COVID-19. T cells, B-cell-depleted T cells, or PBMCs supplied cDNA or gDNA.

The CDR3 has 16 amino acids. With 6 bases clipped from V and 3 bases from J, the junction kept 10 bases outside the gene matches. Germline CDR1 is LNHDA and CDR2 is SQIVND (reference sequence). Per the study methods: Scientists estimated how many nucleated cells there were by amplifying reference gene primers. This table comes from immunoSEQ multiplex PCR, and its TCRdb copy is limited to in-frame clones, with some not included. The V and J calls and clone size are taken from that table; D and trimming were inferred from the DNA. The table includes 40,000 to 65,000 clones, around 83% detected once. The V gene is TRBV19, the J gene TRBJ1-5; 8 bases align to TRBD1. This TCR came from a man between 65 and 80 years old with active COVID-19. The sequencing sample was made of peripheral blood. This CDR3 reads CASSRTGMPFNQPQHF. Written as DNA, the CDR3 is TGTGCCAGTAGCCGGACAGGGATGCCTTTCAATCAGCCCCAGCATTTT.